The next 16 T cell receptor beta chains were all read from a single sample in a study of regulatory T cells in long-lasting Graves disease. Sequencing libraries for TCR beta were prepared with iRepertoire HTBI primers and Arm-PCR of CDR3 regions. TCRdb processed the multiplex PCR reads anew with MiXCR; each CDR3 protein has one entry. Of approximately 690,000 distinct CDR3 sequences listed, around 30% are singletons. Time point described: persistent/refractory GD, antithyroid drugs over 5 years with positive TRAb. The authors made the TCR library using RNA they extracted from PBMCs. Sequences were derived from peripheral blood mononuclear cells (PBMCs), sampled when the disease was refractory, from a patient treated with antithyroid drugs. The receptor set was obtained from a female donor with Graves disease.

This clonotype was observed a few times. This chain uses TRBV5-1 with TRBJ2-7; D assignment may be TRBD1 or TRBD2 (6 bases each). This CDR3 comprises 16 residues. V was pared by 4 bases and J by 4 bases, with 21 bases between. Germline CDR1 reads SGHRS; CDR2 reads YFSETQ. The CDR3 region is CASSEGSIGGLYEQYF. In nucleotides, the CDR3 is TGCGCCAGCAGCGAAGGCTCCATCGGGGGCCTGTACGAGCAGTACTTC.

This clonotype was recorded a few times. The genes are TRBV29-1 and TRBJ1-3; no reliable D call. This CDR3 has 12 amino acids. Trimming removed 7 bases from V and 2 bases from J, with 9 bases in between. CDR1 is SQVTM and CDR2 is ANQGSEA in the germline V gene. The CDR3 loop reads CSAGEPGNTIYF. The CDR3 nucleotides are TGCAGCGCCGGCGAACCTGGAAACACCATATATTTT.

V usage is TRBV20-1 and J usage is TRBJ1-1; a possible D gene is TRBD1 (5 bases). This CDR3 is 17 amino acids long. Trimming stripped 3 bases from V and 0 bases from J, with 20 bases between. From germline, CDR1 is DFQATT and CDR2 SNEGSKA (reference sequence). The CDR3 sequence is CSARVLGGDKMNTEAFF. The CDR3 nucleotides are TGCAGTGCTAGGGTACTTGGGGGAGATAAGATGAACACTGAAGCTTTCTTT.

The genes are TRBV24-1 and TRBJ2-7, with D perhaps matching TRBD2 (6 bases). V shed 6 bases and J shed 6 bases, with 11 bases lying between them. CDR1 is KGHDR, CDR2 SFDVKD, per germline. This CDR3 has 12 amino acids. The CDR3 protein is CATSMGGGEQYF. In DNA, the CDR3 is TGTGCCACCAGTATGGGGGGAGGCGAGCAGTACTTC.

Ten or more counts support this clonotype. The gene calls are TRBV6-1 and TRBJ1-1, with D unclear. The V and J ends lost 4 bases and 2 bases respectively, with 8 bases between them. Per germline, CDR1 MNHNS and CDR2 SASEGT. CDR3 length equals 13 residues. Here the CDR3 DNA reads TGTGCCAGCAGTGTAATAGCCAACACTGAAGCTTTCTTT. It codes for CASSVIANTEAFF.

This clonotype turned up a few times. This chain joins TRBV5-1 and TRBJ1-2; 7 positions match TRBD1. V gave up 0 bases and J gave up 5 bases; unmatched junction bases: 7. The CDR3 is 15 residues long. CDR1 SGHRS and CDR2 YFSETQ come from the germline V gene. CDR3 in amino acids: CASSLVIQGTYGYTF. The CDR3 DNA reads as TGCGCCAGCAGCTTGGTGATACAGGGGACGTATGGCTACACCTTC.

This clonotype has only a few counts. This chain connects TRBV19 to TRBJ1-2; a weak D match, TRBD1 (6 bases). There are 16 residues in the CDR3. The V end lost 7 bases, the J end lost 5 bases, and 23 bases lay between the germline ends. Germline V gene lookup returns CDR1 LNHDA and CDR2 SQIVND (reference sequence). The CDR3 loop is CASNKDSGALPYGYTF. As DNA, the CDR3 is TGTGCCAGTAACAAAGATTCAGGGGCGTTACCTTATGGCTACACCTTC.

CDR3 sequence: CSASRPVGIDGYTF. As DNA, the CDR3 is TGCAGTGCTAGTCGGCCAGTCGGGATCGATGGCTACACCTTC. V usage is TRBV20-1 and J usage is TRBJ1-2, with D uncertain. V shed 3 bases and J shed 6 bases, with 17 bases lying between them. Germline values: CDR1 DFQATT, CDR2 SNEGSKA (reference sequence). There are 14 residues in the CDR3.

The genes are TRBV5-1 and TRBJ1-1; 7 nucleotides agree with TRBD1. This CDR3 has 15 amino acids. Unmatched junction bases numbered 12, after V lost 2 bases and J lost 8 bases. Germline CDR1 is SGHRS and CDR2 is YFSETQ. Here the CDR3 reads CASSLTSGQRTEAFF. As DNA, the CDR3 is TGCGCCAGCAGCTTAACCTCGGGACAGCGTACCGAAGCTTTCTTT.

The chain is built from TRBV9 and TRBJ1-2, with D possibly being TRBD1 (6 bases). The V end lost 7 bases, the J end lost 8 bases, and 15 bases lay between the germline ends. The germline gives CDR1 SGDLS, CDR2 YYNGEE. This CDR3 spans 12 amino acids. The CDR3 sequence: CASRRGAEGYTF. The DNA for the CDR3 is TGTGCCAGCCGGCGGGGGGCAGAGGGCTACACCTTC. The whole variable domain, filled in from reference TRBV9 and TRBJ1-2, reads DSGVTQTPKHLITATGQRVTLRCSPRSGDLSVYWYQQSLDQGLQFLIQYYNGEERAKGNILERFSAQQFPDLHSELNLSSLELGDSALYFCASRRGAEGYTFGSGTRLTVV.

This clonotype was recorded at least ten times. CDR3 DNA: TGTGCCAGCAGTTACCCTGGTGGGAATCAGCCCCAGCATTTT. This sequence encodes CASSYPGGNQPQHF. The chain joins TRBV6-2 or TRBV6-3 to TRBJ1-5; D gene unclear. Per the germline V gene, CDR1 is MNHEY and CDR2 is SVGEGT. V lost 2 bases to trimming and J lost 4 bases, with 9 bases between them. This CDR3 spans 14 amino acids.

The rearrangement links TRBV11-2 to TRBJ1-5; 8 nucleotides align to TRBD1. Trimming removed 4 bases from V and 6 bases from J; junction bases left unmatched: 20. Germline CDR1 and CDR2: SGHAT and FQNNGV. The CDR3 totals 19 residues. The DNA of the CDR3 is TGTGCCAGCAGCTGGATCCGGGACAGGTGGAGGGTCGGGAGTCAGCCCCAGCATTTT. Its translation: CASSWIRDRWRVGSQPQHF.

V usage is TRBV6-2 or TRBV6-3 and J usage is TRBJ2-7; no firm D call. CDR1 is MNHEY and CDR2 is SVGEGT in the germline V gene. There are 11 residues in the CDR3. The V end was cut by 6 bases, the J end by 3 bases, with 6 bases between. Written as DNA, the CDR3 is TGTGCCAGCAGACTCTACTACGAGCAGTACTTC. Its translation is CASRLYYEQYF.

At least ten counts were recorded for this clonotype. The chain is built from TRBV6-5 and TRBJ1-2; D not resolved. Germline assignment: CDR1 MNHEY and CDR2 SVGAGI. The CDR3 loop spans 13 amino acids. V gave up 0 bases and J gave up 1 base, with 3 bases separating them. CDR3 in amino acids: CASSYSSNYGYTF. CDR3 nucleotide sequence: TGTGCCAGCAGTTACTCAAGTAACTATGGCTACACCTTC.

This rearrangement joins TRBV6-1 to TRBJ1-1; D remains unclear. Trimming pared 6 bases from V and 10 bases from J, leaving 12 bases between. From germline, CDR1 is MNHNS and CDR2 SASEGT. The CDR3 length is 11 residues. The CDR3 here is CASRKPLGAFF. The CDR3 DNA follows: TGTGCCAGCAGGAAACCCCTGGGAGCTTTCTTT.

On this clonotype itself: A far more abundant clone sits one base away, making this likely a read error. This sequence joins TRBV28 and TRBJ1-2, with TRBD1 matching 7 bases. The CDR3 is 14 amino acids. The germline CDR1 and CDR2 sequences are MDHEN and SYDVKM. Trimming at V came to 5 bases and at J to 4 bases, leaving 7 bases not matched to a gene. The CDR3 coding sequence is TGTGCCAGCAGTACCGGACAGGCTATCTATGGCTACACCTTC. Its translation is CASSTGQAIYGYTF.